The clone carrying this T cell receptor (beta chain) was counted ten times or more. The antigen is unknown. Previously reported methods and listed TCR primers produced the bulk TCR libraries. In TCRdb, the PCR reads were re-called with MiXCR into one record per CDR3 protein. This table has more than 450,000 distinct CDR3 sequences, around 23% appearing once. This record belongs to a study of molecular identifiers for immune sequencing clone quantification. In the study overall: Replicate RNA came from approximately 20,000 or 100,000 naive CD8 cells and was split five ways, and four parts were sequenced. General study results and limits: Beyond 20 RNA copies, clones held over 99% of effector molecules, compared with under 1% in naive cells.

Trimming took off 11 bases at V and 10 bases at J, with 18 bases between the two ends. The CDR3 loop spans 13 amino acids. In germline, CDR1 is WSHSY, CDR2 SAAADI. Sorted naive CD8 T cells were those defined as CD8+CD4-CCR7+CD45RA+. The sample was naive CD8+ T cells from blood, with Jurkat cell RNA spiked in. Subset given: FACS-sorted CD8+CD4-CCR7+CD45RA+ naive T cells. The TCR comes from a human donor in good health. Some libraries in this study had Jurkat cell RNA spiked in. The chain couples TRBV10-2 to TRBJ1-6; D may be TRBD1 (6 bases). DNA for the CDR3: TGCGCCGCACGAGGGGGAAGTGGGTCACCCCTCCACTTT. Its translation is CAARGGSGSPLHF.